This T cell receptor beta chain was retrieved from a study of long-term antiretroviral therapy in people with HIV. Every donor had one or more pre-ART and two or more post-ART PBMC samples. The CDR3 is 16 amino acids. Germline lookup yields CDR1 SGHNT and CDR2 YYREEE (reference sequence). V was trimmed by 7 bases and J by 0 bases, leaving 14 bases between them. Investigators performed immunoSEQ version v3.0 at survey level. Generated by immunoSEQ multiplex PCR, the TCRdb table keeps only in-frame clones and is missing some. The sample contains fewer than 30,000 clones, 65% to 85% of which appear only once. This clone was detected a few times.

The source of this sequence is a man in his thirties or forties with HIV. Sample: unsorted PBMCs, taken 2.1 years after starting antiretroviral therapy. The chain is built from TRBV5-4 and TRBJ2-6; D is uncertain. The CDR3: CASEAGFGSGANVLTF. DNA of the CDR3: TGTGCCAGCGAGGCAGGCTTTGGCTCTGGGGCCAACGTCCTGACTTTC.